This TCR beta chain originates from a study of identifying expanded T cells in peripheral blood. From germline, CDR1 is LNHDA and CDR2 SQIVND (reference sequence). V lost 5 bases and J 3 bases, leaving 13 bases between the germline ends. The length of the CDR3 is 15 residues. Collection occurred without any documented infections or immune events in donors. With regard to this clone: The antigen remains unidentified.

The study's findings and limits: Approximately two-week clone count variance significantly increased as total template count grew. Differentially abundant clones: around 1.1 between replicates, about 17 at around 2 weeks, approximately 19 at four.

Only in-frame clones appear in the TCRdb table, and some are missing; sequencing was by immunoSEQ multiplex PCR. In the table there are under 100,000 clones, approximately 90% of which are singletons. This sequence joins TRBV19 and TRBJ1-4; possibly TRBD1 for D (5 bases). The sample was blood. The source is a person aged 18 to 70 in good health. In DNA, the CDR3 is TGTGCCAGTAGTCGTCAGGGTGGCCCTAATGAAAAACTGTTTTTT. This translates into CASSRQGGPNEKLFF.